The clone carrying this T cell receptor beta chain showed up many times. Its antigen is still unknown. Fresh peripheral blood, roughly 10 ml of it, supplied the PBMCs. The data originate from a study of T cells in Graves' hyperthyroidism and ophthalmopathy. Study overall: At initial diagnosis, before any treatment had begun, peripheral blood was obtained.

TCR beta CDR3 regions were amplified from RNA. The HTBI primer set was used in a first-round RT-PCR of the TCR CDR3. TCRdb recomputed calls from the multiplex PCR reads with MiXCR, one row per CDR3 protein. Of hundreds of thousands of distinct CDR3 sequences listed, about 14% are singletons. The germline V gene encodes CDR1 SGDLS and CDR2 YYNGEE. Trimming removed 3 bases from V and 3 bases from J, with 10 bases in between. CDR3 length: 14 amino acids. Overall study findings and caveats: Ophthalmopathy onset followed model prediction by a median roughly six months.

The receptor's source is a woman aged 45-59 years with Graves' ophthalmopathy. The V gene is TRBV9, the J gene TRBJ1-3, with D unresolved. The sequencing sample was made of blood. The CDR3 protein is CASSAVSYGNTIYF. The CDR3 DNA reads TGTGCCAGCAGCGCCGTTAGTTATGGAAACACCATATATTTT.